This T cell receptor (beta chain) was sequenced during a study of T cell responses to AZD1222 COVID-19 vaccine. Assay used: immunoSEQ multiplex PCR; TCRdb lists only in-frame clones, some missing. The table shows about 53,000 clones, with about 91% occurring only once. The CDR3 totals 11 residues. V gave up 6 bases and J gave up 7 bases, with 10 bases separating them. Germline V gene lookup returns CDR1 DFQATT and CDR2 SNEGSKA (reference sequence). This receptor was taken from an adult who received the AZD1222 COVID-19 vaccine. Sequencing used peripheral blood, obtained 28 days after the second AZD1222 dose. The chain recombines TRBV20-1 with TRBJ2-4; D remains ambiguous. The CDR3 DNA follows: TGCAGTGCCACCTTAATGAACATTCAGTACTTC. The encoded protein is CSATLMNIQYF.